This TCR beta chain was found in a study of radiation and T cells in renal cell carcinoma. Assay used: immunoSEQ multiplex PCR; TCRdb lists only in-frame clones, some missing. The data contain 100,000 or so clones, around nine tenths of them singletons. This CDR3 is 15 amino acids long. Germline loops: CDR1 SGHNT, CDR2 YYREEE (reference sequence). Trimming stripped 9 bases from V and 5 bases from J, with 21 bases between. The time point was: baseline pretreatment blood. Treatment given: 15 Gy SBRT to primary tumor, nephrectomy 4 weeks later. Blood was sampled at baseline, 2 weeks and 4 weeks after SBRT.

Here the sequenced sample was blood, taken from a patient whose treatment included radiotherapy and nephrectomy. This clonotype originated in a man aged 50-59 years with renal cell carcinoma. The chain recombines TRBV5-4 with TRBJ2-1; tentatively, D is TRBD1 (8 bases). CDR3 nucleotides: TGTGCCATGGGGGGGCGCAGGGGGCGAGACAATGAGCAGTTCTTC. This codes for CAMGGRRGRDNEQFF.